This TCR beta chain was sequenced in a study of blood T cell repertoires in COVID-19. Study overall: Sites in the United States, Italy and Spain provided acute and convalescent COVID-19 samples. T cells, B-cell-depleted T cells, or PBMCs supplied cDNA or gDNA.

Between the trimmed V and J ends, which lost 4 bases and 5 bases, there was a span of 19 bases. The germline CDR1 and CDR2 sequences are SGHRS and YFSETQ. CDR3 length: 16 amino acids. TCRdb's copy holds only in-frame clones and misses some; the assay was immunoSEQ multiplex PCR. The sample includes about 120,000 clones, around 89% of them seen just once. This clone was seen only once. The clonotype was recovered from a human donor with acute or convalescent COVID-19. The donor label of this sample is uncertain. V gene TRBV5-1 combines with J gene TRBJ2-1, with a possible D match to TRBD2 (6 bases). Sequencing was performed on peripheral blood. CDR3 region: CASSRGSSRPDNEQFF. The CDR3 coding sequence is TGCGCCAGCAGCCGGGGGTCCTCCCGGCCCGACAATGAGCAGTTCTTC.